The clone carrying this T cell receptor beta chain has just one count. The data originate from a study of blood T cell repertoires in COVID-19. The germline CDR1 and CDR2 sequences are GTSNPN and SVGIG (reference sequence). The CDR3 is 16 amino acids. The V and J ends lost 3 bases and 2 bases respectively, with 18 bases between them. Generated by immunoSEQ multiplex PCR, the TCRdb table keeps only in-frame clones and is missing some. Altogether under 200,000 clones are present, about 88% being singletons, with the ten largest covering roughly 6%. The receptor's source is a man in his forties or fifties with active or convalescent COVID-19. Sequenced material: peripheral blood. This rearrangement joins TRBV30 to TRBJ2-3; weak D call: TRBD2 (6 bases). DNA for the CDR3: TGTGCCTGGAGCCCCGGGATAGCGGCTGCCACAGATACGCAGTATTTT. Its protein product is CAWSPGIAAATDTQYF.